Each of the 30 T cell receptor beta chains below was sequenced from the same sample in a study of T cell responses to AZD1222 COVID-19 vaccine. Some clones are missing from TCRdb's copy, which holds only in-frame ones; the method was immunoSEQ multiplex PCR. The data show some 120,000 clones, roughly 84% seen once. The sequenced sample was peripheral blood, obtained 28 days after the second AZD1222 dose. The receptors originated from an adult who received the AZD1222 COVID-19 vaccine.

The chain recombines TRBV5-1 with TRBJ1-3; D not resolved. The V gene lost 6 bases and the J gene lost 0 bases, with 16 bases spanning the gap. Germline CDR1 reads SGHRS; CDR2 reads YFSETQ. The CDR3 runs 16 residues. The CDR3 region is CASIPTEIDSGNTIYF. CDR3 coding DNA: TGCGCCAGCATACCGACGGAGATCGACTCTGGAAACACCATATATTTT.

The V gene is TRBV6-5, the J gene TRBJ1-2; D is perhaps TRBD1 (5 bases). The CDR3 runs 14 residues. Germline assignment: CDR1 MNHEY and CDR2 SVGAGI. Trimming cost V 7 bases and J 4 bases, with 16 bases left between them. The DNA for the CDR3 is TGTGCCAGCATTCCCCTGGGGCAGTCCTATGGCTACACCTTC. It translates to CASIPLGQSYGYTF.

V and J are TRBV25-1 and TRBJ2-3, with D possibly TRBD2 on 6 matching bases. In germline, CDR1 is MGHDK, CDR2 SYGVNS. The V end lost 5 bases, the J end lost 0 bases, and 12 bases lay between the germline ends. There are 15 residues in the CDR3. The CDR3 bases are TGTGCCAGCAGTCTTACGGGGACTAGCACAGATACGCAGTATTTT. Translated: CASSLTGTSTDTQYF.

About this clone: Relative to the germline gene, one junction end is altered; a read error may explain this. The chain links TRBV7-7 to TRBJ2-7, with D perhaps assigned TRBD1 or TRBD2 (5 bases each). Germline values: CDR1 SSHAT, CDR2 FNYEAQ (reference sequence). CDR3 length: 14 residues. CDR3 sequence (DNA): TGTGCTAGCAGCCCACGGGACGGCACCTACGAGCAGTACTTC. Amino acid sequence: CASSPRDGTYEQYF.

The chain is built from TRBV19 and TRBJ1-6, with D possibly matching TRBD1 (5 bases). The ends were cut back, 3 bases at V and 6 bases at J, with 15 bases in the middle. The CDR3 contains 16 residues. Germline assignment: CDR1 LNHDA and CDR2 SQIVND (reference sequence). The DNA for the CDR3 is TGTGCCAGTAGTATCTTGACGACAGTTTCTAATTCACCCCTCCACTTT. Translating it yields CASSILTTVSNSPLHF.

V and J are TRBV2 and TRBJ2-7; D may match TRBD1 or TRBD2 (5 bases each). Germline CDR1 and CDR2: SNHLY and FYNNEI. V was cut by 5 bases and J by 0 bases, with 26 bases left in between. The length of the CDR3 is 19 residues. The DNA for the CDR3 is TGTGCCAGCAGTACCCCGGACAACGGACTCAAAAGAAGCTCCTACGAGCAGTACTTC. Its translation is CASSTPDNGLKRSSYEQYF.

This clone has only a few counts. The rearrangement uses TRBV19 and TRBJ1-2; tentatively, D is TRBD1 (6 bases). Per germline, CDR1 LNHDA and CDR2 SQIVND (reference sequence). V was trimmed by 2 bases and J by 8 bases, leaving 27 bases between them. There are 18 residues in the CDR3. The CDR3 spells CASSILTGSAAPSRGYTF. DNA for the CDR3: TGTGCCAGTAGTATACTTACAGGGTCGGCGGCGCCCTCTCGGGGCTACACCTTC. The entire variable domain, with the rest obtained from reference TRBV19 and TRBJ1-2, is as follows: DGGITQSPKYLFRKEGQNVTLSCEQNLNHDAMYWYRQDPGQGLRLIYYSQIVNDFQKGDIAEGYSVSREKKESFPLTVTSAQKNPTAFYLCASSILTGSAAPSRGYTFGSGTRLTVV.

This clone was detected once. V usage is TRBV28 and J usage is TRBJ1-2, with D maybe TRBD1 (6 bases). The CDR3 is made up of 14 amino acids. The germline V and J ends were trimmed by 2 bases and 5 bases, with 12 bases remaining between them. From germline, CDR1 is MDHEN and CDR2 SYDVKM. CDR3 sequence reads: CASSLGQFPYGYTF. The CDR3 coding sequence is TGTGCCAGCAGTTTAGGACAGTTCCCATATGGCTACACCTTC.

The chain recombines TRBV6-2 or TRBV6-3 with TRBJ1-5, with D possibly TRBD1 on 6 matching bases. V was pared by 3 bases and J by 7 bases, with 10 bases between. Germline CDR1 and CDR2: MNHEY and SVGEGT. This CDR3 spans 13 amino acids. This CDR3 reads CASSYGQHQPQHF. Here the CDR3 DNA reads TGTGCCAGCAGTTATGGACAGCACCAGCCCCAGCATTTT.

This clone was detected only a few times. This sequence joins TRBV5-5 and TRBJ2-6; D not resolved. The V and J ends lost 0 bases and 2 bases respectively, with 9 bases between them. CDR3 length: 16 residues. Germline V gene lookup returns CDR1 SGHKS and CDR2 YYEKEE (reference sequence). The CDR3 loop is CASSLETSTGANVLTF. CDR3 coding DNA: TGTGCCAGCAGCTTGGAGACCTCGACTGGGGCCAACGTCCTGACTTTC.

This rearrangement joins TRBV5-8 to TRBJ2-1, with 9 bases that match TRBD2. In germline, CDR1 is SGHTS, CDR2 YDEGEE. The CDR3 contains 17 residues. V dropped 4 bases and J dropped 0; count of bases not matched to a gene: 8. CDR3 DNA sequence: TGTGCCAGCAGCCGGGTCCTAGCGGGACTCTCCTACAATGAGCAGTTCTTC. This encodes CASSRVLAGLSYNEQFF.

The chain couples TRBV4-1 to TRBJ1-5; D not resolved. With 1 base removed from V and 6 bases from J, the gap between germline ends came to 16 bases. Germline CDR1 reads MGHRA; CDR2 reads YSYEKL. CDR3 length equals 16 residues. The CDR3 nucleotides read TGCGCCAGCAGCCAAGTTTCCGGGTCGGGTACTCAGCCCCAGCATTTT. It translates to CASSQVSGSGTQPQHF.

The chain couples TRBV28 to TRBJ1-4, with D unresolved. Germline assignment: CDR1 MDHEN and CDR2 SYDVKM. The V gene lost 3 bases and the J gene lost 2 bases, with 7 bases spanning the gap. CDR3 length: 14 amino acids. The CDR3 protein is CASSLGSTNEKLFF. CDR3 coding DNA: TGTGCCAGCAGTTTGGGGTCTACTAATGAAAAACTGTTTTTT.

The chain carries TRBV2 and TRBJ1-1; 9 positions agree with TRBD1. The CDR3 is made up of 13 amino acids. Germline CDR1 SNHLY, CDR2 FYNNEI. V shed 8 bases, J shed 6 bases, and the junction held 7 bases outside the gene matches. The CDR3 region is CASDGTGISEAFF. Written as DNA, the CDR3 is TGTGCCAGCGACGGGACAGGGATATCTGAAGCTTTCTTT.

The chain uses TRBV27 and TRBJ1-2; no clear D gene. V was cut by 2 bases and J by 1 base, with 5 bases left in between. CDR1 and CDR2 (germline): MNHEY, SMNVEV (reference sequence). The CDR3 covers 13 residues. CDR3 nucleotide sequence: TGTGCCAGCAGTTTAAGGGTTAACTATGGCTACACCTTC. Its translation: CASSLRVNYGYTF.

The table lists this clone with a few counts. This rearrangement joins TRBV19 to TRBJ2-1; 11 nucleotides agree with TRBD2. Germline values: CDR1 LNHDA, CDR2 SQIVND (reference sequence). The V and J ends lost 4 bases and 8 bases, in that order; junction bases with no gene match: 13. CDR3 length: 17 amino acids. The CDR3 DNA sequence: TGTGCCAGTAGTAAGACTAGCGGGGTTTCCGGAATCTATGAGCAGTTCTTC. This encodes CASSKTSGVSGIYEQFF.

The chain carries TRBV4-3 and TRBJ2-1, with a tentative D call TRBD1 (6 bases). The CDR3 length is 16 residues. V lost 1 base to trimming and J lost 8 bases, with 18 bases between them. Germline CDR1 and CDR2: LGHNA and YSLEER. CDR3 bases: TGCGCCAGCAGCCAAGGGGGGCGGAGTCCCCCCGATGAGCAGTTCTTC. The encoded protein is CASSQGGRSPPDEQFF.

The rearrangement joins TRBV2 to TRBJ2-5; D is undetermined. Trimming shortened V by 5 bases and J by 12 bases, and 13 bases separated the two germline ends. CDR1 SNHLY and CDR2 FYNNEI come from the germline V gene. The CDR3 sequence is 11 residues long. The CDR3 loop is CASSPLHNEYF. In nucleotides, the CDR3 is TGTGCCAGCAGTCCACTGCATAATGAGTACTTC.

This clone appeared once. V is TRBV7-6 and J is TRBJ2-7; TRBD1 might be the D (6 bases). V was trimmed by 5 bases and J by 2 bases, leaving 13 bases between them. Looked up from germline, CDR1 is SGHVS and CDR2 is FNYEAQ. The length of the CDR3 is 14 residues. The CDR3 DNA follows: TGTGCCAGCAGCGCTCGGACAGACCCCTACGAGCAGTACTTC. Its translation: CASSARTDPYEQYF.

The gene calls are TRBV4-2 and TRBJ2-1; D uncertain. Trimming shortened V by 0 bases and J by 4 bases, and 7 bases separated the two germline ends. CDR3 size: 14 residues. Looked up from germline, CDR1 is LGHNA and CDR2 is YNFKEQ. Written as DNA, the CDR3 is TGTGCCAGCAGCCAAGAAACCGATTACAATGAGCAGTTCTTC. This encodes CASSQETDYNEQFF.

On this clone: The sample contains more than one DNA sequence encoding this CDR3. This chain uses TRBV18 with TRBJ1-5, with a tentative D call TRBD1 (6 bases). CDR3 size: 14 residues. Germline lookup yields CDR1 KGHSH and CDR2 LQKENI. The germline V and J ends were trimmed by 1 base and 2 bases, with 6 bases remaining between them. The CDR3 DNA follows: TGTGCCAGCTCACCACAGGGGGGCAATCAGCCCCAGCATTTT. Translating gives CASSPQGGNQPQHF.

This chain joins TRBV30 and TRBJ1-2; D is perhaps TRBD1 (5 bases). V was trimmed by 1 base and J by 4 bases, leaving 13 bases between them. This CDR3 has 14 amino acids. CDR1 is GTSNPN, CDR2 SVGIG, per germline (reference sequence). CDR3 sequence reads: CAWSGGDRPYGYTF. In DNA, the CDR3 is TGTGCCTGGAGTGGGGGGGATCGACCCTATGGCTACACCTTC.

The V and J genes are TRBV6-2 or TRBV6-3 and TRBJ2-7; a weak D match, TRBD2 (5 bases). Germline CDR1 MNHEY, CDR2 SVGEGT. V lost 7 bases, J lost 0 bases, and 16 bases lay in between. This CDR3 is built from 15 residues. Written as DNA, the CDR3 is TGTGCCAGCACCCCGGCGGGCCAGCCCTCCTACGAGCAGTACTTC. Amino acids: CASTPAGQPSYEQYF.

The rearrangement joins TRBV5-1 to TRBJ2-4; D is perhaps TRBD2 (5 bases). V was clipped by 2 bases and J by 9 bases, with 18 bases between them. CDR1 is SGHRS, CDR2 YFSETQ, per germline. This CDR3 is 15 amino acids long. CDR3: CASSLVPEGGGIQYF. CDR3 nucleotides: TGCGCCAGCAGCTTAGTTCCCGAGGGTGGTGGCATTCAGTACTTC.

This chain uses TRBV20-1 with TRBJ1-2; possible D gene TRBD1, 6 bases. The CDR3 totals 14 residues. Germline values: CDR1 DFQATT, CDR2 SNEGSKA (reference sequence). The V and J ends lost 3 bases and 4 bases respectively, with 15 bases between them. In DNA, the CDR3 is TGCAGTGCTAGTAAACAGGGTTCGGTCTATGGCTACACCTTC. Translation gives CSASKQGSVYGYTF.

The chain links TRBV2 to TRBJ1-2; D perhaps matches TRBD1 (6 bases). The CDR3 has 15 residues. Trimming cost V 8 bases and J 2 bases, with 18 bases left between them. Per the germline V gene, CDR1 is SNHLY and CDR2 is FYNNEI. DNA of the CDR3: TGTGCCAGCCTAAAAGAACGGGGGGCGAACTATGGCTACACCTTC. This translates into CASLKERGANYGYTF.

The chain uses TRBV19 and TRBJ2-5, with TRBD2 identical over 10 bases. The CDR3 totals 21 residues. Unmatched junction bases numbered 16, after V lost 0 bases and J lost 0 bases. CDR1 is LNHDA and CDR2 is SQIVND in the germline V gene (reference sequence). CDR3 sequence reads: CASSIDIGIAGGPTYQETQYF. As DNA, the CDR3 is TGTGCCAGTAGTATAGATATAGGGATAGCGGGGGGCCCCACGTACCAAGAGACCCAGTACTTC.

The J gene is TRBJ1-2, the V gene TRBV19; D gene ambiguous. The CDR3 is 12 residues long. With 5 bases removed from V and 5 bases from J, the gap between germline ends came to 9 bases. Germline CDR1 is LNHDA and CDR2 is SQIVND (reference sequence). CDR3 bases: TGTGCCAGTAGTGGCAGATGGTATGGCTACACCTTC. Its protein is CASSGRWYGYTF.

CDR3 sequence: CASVDRRSSGNTIYF. The CDR3 DNA is TGTGCCAGCGTTGACAGGCGAAGCTCTGGAAACACCATATATTTT. This sequence joins TRBV11-2 and TRBJ1-3, with TRBD1 as a possible D gene (6 bases). The CDR3 has 15 residues. Germline loops: CDR1 SGHAT, CDR2 FQNNGV. Trimming shortened V by 8 bases and J by 0 bases, and 14 bases separated the two germline ends.

The chain has TRBV5-5 and TRBJ1-2, with D possibly matching TRBD1 (6 bases). V shed 4 bases and J shed 9 bases, with 13 bases lying between them. This CDR3 is 12 amino acids long. CDR1 is SGHKS, CDR2 YYEKEE, per germline (reference sequence). The CDR3 coding sequence is TGTGCCAGCAGCCCGGAGGGGGACAGCTACACCTTC. The encoded protein is CASSPEGDSYTF.